This T cell receptor (beta chain) is drawn from a study of siplizumab effects on memory and regulatory T cells. Overall study context: Paired mixed lymphocyte reactions received either siplizumab at roughly 1 ug/mL or no drug. Study conclusions and caveats: Both greater diversity than memory cells and a major contribution to the alloresponse seemed to characterize naive T cells. In controls, 26.9% of mappable alloreactive CD4+ clones were Treg-derived on average, versus about 69% with siplizumab. Siplizumab significantly brought down the alloreactive sequences that trace back to unstimulated CD4+ memory cells.

Worth noting for this clone: Its antigen is unidentified.

V was trimmed by 0 bases and J by 0 bases, leaving 9 bases between them. Germline V gives CDR1 SGDLS, CDR2 YYNGEE. There are 16 residues in the CDR3. Coculturing of the mixed lymphocyte reaction cells was performed at 37°C for six to seven days. The protocol was immunoSEQ multiplex PCR, while the TCRdb copy is restricted to in-frame clones and leaves out a portion. The profile covers about 13,000 clones, with roughly 43% appearing a single time and about 9.5% taken by the ten largest. The sample comprised CFSE-low (dividing) CD8+ T cells sorted from an allogeneic mixed lymphocyte reaction. The origin of this receptor is a human donor in good health; the cells came from an allogeneic mixed lymphocyte reaction. The chain recombines TRBV9 with TRBJ2-2; unclear D gene. The chain's CDR3 is CASSVEGPANTGELFF. The CDR3 DNA is TGTGCCAGCAGCGTAGAAGGACCCGCGAACACCGGGGAGCTGTTTTTT.